The rows below give T cell receptor beta chains drawn from one sample of a study of T-cell memory formation after mild COVID-19. A single record per CDR3 protein comes from TCRdb applying MiXCR to the 5' RACE reads. Altogether a few hundred thousand distinct CDR3 sequences are present, around 15% being singletons, with the ten largest covering 22%. Source material: PBMCs or a T cell subset sorted from them (not recorded which). These receptors were collected from a man in his late teens or twenties who had mild COVID-19 (a few samples of this study predate the infection). Cell type and time point are not known. The CDR3 runs from the conserved cysteine through the conserved F or W. The D gene is left open where the match is weak. The size of a clone is reported for some rows only, either as once, few or many, or as a class for expanded clones.

clone size	D gene	J gene	V gene	CDR3 protein	CDR3 DNA
few	-	TRBJ2-5	TRBV20-1	CSAGTASQETQYF	TGCAGTGCTGGAACAGCTTCCCAAGAGACCCAGTACTTC
once	TRBD2	TRBJ2-1	TRBV2	CASRRLAGAYNEQFF	TGTGCCAGCAGGAGACTAGCGGGGGCCTACAATGAGCAGTTCTTC
few	-	TRBJ1-1	TRBV28	CASSLSRETRAFF	TGTGCCAGCAGTTTATCCCGGGAGACCCGGGCTTTCTTT
many	TRBD1	TRBJ1-5	TRBV29-1	CSVVTGGYQPQHF	TGCAGCGTAGTGACAGGGGGCTATCAGCCCCAGCATTTT
few	TRBD2	TRBJ2-5	TRBV7-3	CASSFGGGLSETQYF	TGTGCCAGCAGCTTCGGCGGGGGGCTCTCAGAGACCCAGTACTTC
-	-	TRBJ2-3	TRBV7-8	CASSGTGTPDTQYF	TGTGCCAGCAGCGGCACCGGGACGCCAGATACGCAGTATTTT
few	-	TRBJ2-7	TRBV4-3	CASSQDLVSYEQYF	TGCGCCAGCAGCCAAGATTTGGTGTCCTACGAGCAGTACTTC
few	TRBD1	TRBJ2-1	TRBV2	CASSLLTGTGSEQFF	TGTGCCAGCTCTCTACTGACCGGGACAGGGAGTGAGCAGTTCTTC
few	-	TRBJ2-1	TRBV7-2	CASSLWGSSYNEQFF	TGTGCCAGCAGCTTATGGGGCAGCTCCTACAATGAGCAGTTCTTC
-	-	TRBJ1-1	TRBV11-2	CASSLQTANTEAFF	TGTGCCAGCAGCCTTCAGACAGCGAACACTGAAGCTTTCTTT
-	TRBD2	TRBJ2-3	TRBV4-3	CASSQDLPLAGGGYTQYF	TGCGCCAGCAGCCAAGATCTGCCCCTAGCGGGGGGCGGTTATACGCAGTATTTT
-	-	TRBJ2-7	TRBV5-6	CASSLRGPGPDEQYF	TGTGCCAGCAGCTTGCGGGGTCCAGGGCCTGACGAGCAGTACTTC
-	-	TRBJ1-1	TRBV12-3/TRBV12-4	CASSLIGERVNTEAFF	TGTGCCAGCAGTTTAATCGGGGAGCGGGTGAACACTGAAGCTTTCTTT
-	-	TRBJ2-7	TRBV19	CASSRGDGGDEQYF	TGTGCCAGTAGTCGTGGGGACGGTGGCGACGAGCAGTACTTC
few	-	TRBJ2-5	TRBV28	CASGSPTSATQETQYF	TGTGCCAGCGGTAGCCCCACGTCGGCAACCCAAGAGACCCAGTACTTC
-	-	TRBJ1-5	TRBV27	CASTLTAYSNQPQHF	TGTGCCAGCACCTTGACAGCATATAGCAATCAGCCCCAGCATTTT
few	-	TRBJ1-1	TRBV12-3/TRBV12-4	CASSSQWRAFF	TGTGCCAGCAGTTCACAGTGGAGAGCTTTCTTT
-	-	TRBJ2-1	TRBV5-1	CASSLEGPRGEQFF	TGCGCCAGCAGCTTGGAGGGCCCGCGGGGTGAGCAGTTCTTC
few	TRBD1	TRBJ2-7	TRBV4-1	CASSQAGTGTHEQYF	TGCGCCAGCAGCCAAGCCGGGACAGGGACGCACGAGCAGTACTTC